Below, 22 T cell receptor beta chains from the same sample are listed, as sequenced in a study of graft-versus-host responses after intestinal transplantation. The data were produced by immunoSEQ multiplex PCR, yet TCRdb's version contains in-frame clones alone and is incomplete. The sample holds about 31,000 clones, around 85% seen once. The antigens these receptors bind are not known. The specimen was unstimulated CD8+ T cells sorted from spleen or lymph node cells, collected before intestinal transplant. The source of these receptors is a human donor who received an intestinal transplant.

The chain links TRBV19 to TRBJ2-1; the D is unclear. The CDR3 has 11 amino acids. In germline, CDR1 is LNHDA, CDR2 SQIVND (reference sequence). Trimming stripped 5 bases from V and 9 bases from J, with 8 bases between. CDR3 sequence reads: CASSVYGEQFF. In nucleotides, the CDR3 is TGTGCCAGTAGTGTATACGGTGAGCAGTTCTTC.

Notes on this clone: The junction shows a germline mismatch at one end, possibly a read error. The DNA of the CDR3 is TGTGCCAGCAGCTTAGTGGGACTAGCAAACTGTAAGGCCTACGAGCAGCACTTC. It is translated as CASSLVGLANCKAYEQHF. The chain is built from TRBV11-3 and TRBJ2-7, with 9 bases matching TRBD2. The CDR3 runs 18 residues. The germline gives CDR1 SGHNT, CDR2 YENEEA.

The chain carries TRBV4-2 and TRBJ2-1, with 9 bases that match TRBD2. V lost 4 bases, J lost 8 bases, and 9 bases stayed unmatched. Germline CDR1 reads LGHNA; CDR2 reads YNFKEQ. The CDR3 has 15 amino acids. As DNA, the CDR3 is TGTGCCAGCAGCCCAAGGCGGGGGGGGGCCGATGAGCAGTTCTTC. Residues: CASSPRRGGADEQFF.

V is TRBV2 and J is TRBJ2-7, with TRBD1 as a possible D gene (6 bases). CDR1 and CDR2 (germline): SNHLY, FYNNEI. V was trimmed by 8 bases and J by 4 bases, leaving 15 bases between them. This CDR3 comprises 13 residues. In DNA form, the CDR3 reads TGTGCCAGCCTCTGGACAGACTCGTACGAGCAGTACTTC. Translated: CASLWTDSYEQYF.

This clone appeared a few times. This chain links TRBV29-1 with TRBJ2-7, with D maybe TRBD2 (5 bases). The V end lost 7 bases, the J end lost 7 bases, and 11 bases lay between the germline ends. This CDR3 has 10 residues. Looked up from germline, CDR1 is SQVTM and CDR2 is ANQGSEA. The CDR3 nucleotides are TGCAGCGCTGTGGGAGCTGAGCAGTACTTC. This codes for CSAVGAEQYF.

This clone showed up just once. This sequence joins TRBV27 and TRBJ2-5, with 7 bases fitting TRBD1. V shed 6 bases, J shed 1 base, and the junction held 8 bases outside the gene matches. Germline V gives CDR1 MNHEY, CDR2 SMNVEV (reference sequence). The CDR3 covers 15 residues. The CDR3 loop reads CASSPGTGVQETQYF. The CDR3 DNA follows: TGTGCCAGCAGCCCGGGCACAGGGGTCCAAGAGACCCAGTACTTC.

V and J are TRBV7-9 and TRBJ2-4, with 7 bases aligning to TRBD1. Germline CDR1 and CDR2: SEHNR and FQNEAQ (reference sequence). Germline trimming cut 5 bases from V and 0 bases from J; bases unmatched to any gene: 4. This CDR3 contains 15 residues. The CDR3 DNA follows: TGTGCCAGCAGCACCGGGACAGAAGCCAAAAACATTCAGTACTTC. As protein: CASSTGTEAKNIQYF.

Only a few counts were recorded for this clone. The gene calls are TRBV6-1 and TRBJ2-1; D gene ambiguous. Germline V lookup: CDR1 MNHNS, CDR2 SASEGT. The ends were cut back, 5 bases at V and 7 bases at J, with 15 bases in the middle. The length of the CDR3 is 14 residues. The CDR3 DNA is TGTGCCAGCAGTAGAGGCGAAGGTAGGAATGAGCAGTTCTTC. Amino acid sequence: CASSRGEGRNEQFF.

The V call is TRBV15, the J call TRBJ1-5; D perhaps matches TRBD1 (5 bases). Trimming removed 1 base from V and 4 bases from J, with 5 bases in between. The CDR3 runs to 13 residues. Germline V gene data show CDR1 as LNHNV and CDR2 as YYDKDF (reference sequence). CDR3 sequence (DNA): TGTGCCACCAGCAGAGGACAGAATCAGCCCCAGCATTTT. Translation: CATSRGQNQPQHF.

This clone occurred once. Other DNA sequences in this sample translate to the same CDR3. This chain links TRBV6-5 with TRBJ2-7; D unresolved. CDR1 and CDR2 (germline): MNHEY, SVGAGI. The CDR3 is 14 residues long. Trimming shortened V by 2 bases and J by 2 bases, and 10 bases separated the two germline ends. The CDR3 is CASSYGRGTYEQYF. CDR3 in DNA: TGTGCCAGCAGTTACGGTAGAGGAACCTACGAGCAGTACTTC.

Only a few counts were recorded for this clone. Here the CDR3 reads CASSLLSRVNEQFF. DNA of the CDR3: TGTGCCAGCAGCTTGTTGTCCAGGGTCAATGAGCAGTTCTTC. The J gene is TRBJ2-1, the V gene TRBV5-6; D possibly corresponds to TRBD1 (5 bases). The CDR3 spans 14 residues. V was trimmed by 1 base and J by 6 bases, leaving 11 bases between them. Germline assignment: CDR1 SGHDT and CDR2 YYEEEE.

This chain links TRBV7-9 with TRBJ2-7; perhaps TRBD1 as D (6 bases). Deletions cut 5 bases from V and 3 bases from J, with 14 bases between. Germline CDR1 SEHNR, CDR2 FQNEAQ (reference sequence). CDR3 length equals 14 residues. CDR3 loop: CASSVTTGSYEQYF. The CDR3 DNA sequence: TGTGCCAGCAGCGTAACAACAGGGAGCTACGAGCAGTACTTC.

This clone has more than one count but fewer than ten. The chain has TRBV6-1 and TRBJ1-2; D ambiguous. With 6 bases removed from V and 3 bases from J, the gap between germline ends came to 11 bases. The CDR3 length is 13 residues. Germline CDR1 and CDR2: MNHNS and SASEGT. The CDR3 DNA follows: TGTGCCAGCAGGGAGATATCCGACTATGGCTACACCTTC. The encoded protein is CASREISDYGYTF.

The J gene is TRBJ2-1, the V gene TRBV7-3; D is perhaps TRBD1 (6 bases). The ends were cut back, 5 bases at V and 4 bases at J, with 9 bases in the middle. This CDR3 comprises 13 residues. Germline-derived CDR1 and CDR2 are SGHTA and FQGTGA. CDR3 amino acids: CASSPQGYNEQFF. CDR3 DNA sequence: TGTGCCAGCAGCCCACAGGGATACAATGAGCAGTTCTTC.

The V gene is TRBV6-1, the J gene TRBJ2-5; 13 nucleotides line up with TRBD2. V lost 5 bases, J lost 2 bases, and 2 bases stayed unmatched. This CDR3 is built from 15 residues. Germline CDR1 MNHNS, CDR2 SASEGT. CDR3 bases: TGTGCCAGCAGTTTGGGACTAGCGGGACAAGAGACCCAGTACTTC. Translation: CASSLGLAGQETQYF.

The chain carries TRBV4-1 and TRBJ1-1, with D possibly being TRBD1 (5 bases). Germline lookup yields CDR1 MGHRA and CDR2 YSYEKL. Trimming cost V 3 bases and J 3 bases, with 8 bases left between them. The CDR3 contains 13 residues. The CDR3 DNA reads TGCGCCAGCAGCCAGGCAGGGTACACTGAAGCTTTCTTT. Protein sequence: CASSQAGYTEAFF.

J is TRBJ1-4 and V is TRBV28; 9 nucleotides line up with TRBD1. Trimming at V came to 6 bases and at J to 7 bases, leaving 6 bases not matched to a gene. The CDR3 length is 14 residues. CDR1 MDHEN and CDR2 SYDVKM come from the germline V gene. The CDR3 DNA follows: TGTGCCAGCAGAACCGACAGGGGGGGTGAAAAACTGTTTTTT. The encoded protein is CASRTDRGGEKLFF. Looking up the rest from reference TRBV28 and TRBJ1-4 gives the full variable domain: DVKVTQSSRYLVKRTGEKVFLECVQDMDHENMFWYRQDPGLGLRLIYFSYDVKMKEKGDIPEGYSVSREKKERFSLILESASTNQTSMYLCASRTDRGGEKLFFGSGTQLSVL.

The J gene is TRBJ1-1, the V gene TRBV19; possible D gene TRBD1, 6 bases. Germline V gene lookup returns CDR1 LNHDA and CDR2 SQIVND (reference sequence). Trimming took 6 bases from V and 0 from J, leaving 14 bases between them. The CDR3 contains 15 residues. Here the CDR3 DNA reads TGTGCCAGTAGGGACTCGGACAGTATGAACACTGAAGCTTTCTTT. Protein product: CASRDSDSMNTEAFF.

The rearrangement uses TRBV7-2 and TRBJ2-3; tentative D call: TRBD2 (6 bases). Germline CDR1 and CDR2: SGHTA and FQGNSA. With 1 base removed from V and 5 bases from J, the gap between germline ends came to 16 bases. The CDR3 extends over 16 amino acids. The CDR3 spells CASSLGATGEEDTQYF. CDR3 sequence (DNA): TGTGCCAGCAGCTTAGGGGCTACGGGAGAGGAAGATACGCAGTATTTT.

The chain joins TRBV2 to TRBJ2-5; 8 nucleotides align to TRBD1. J was trimmed by 6 bases and V by 10 bases; bases with no gene match: 10. This CDR3 is 13 amino acids long. CDR1 and CDR2 (germline): SNHLY, FYNNEI. The CDR3 sequence: CATYWTGRKTQYF. CDR3 coding DNA: TGTGCCACCTATTGGACAGGGAGGAAGACCCAGTACTTC.

This chain links TRBV2 with TRBJ1-1; no definite D call. V shed 1 base and J shed 7 bases, with 10 bases lying between them. The CDR3 sequence is 13 residues long. CDR1 SNHLY and CDR2 FYNNEI come from the germline V gene. CDR3 nucleotides: TGTGCCAGCAGTGAAGGATTGCGGGATGAAGCTTTCTTT. Translation gives CASSEGLRDEAFF.

The V call is TRBV27, the J call TRBJ2-7, with 11 bases fitting TRBD2. This CDR3 is built from 16 residues. Germline trimming cut 4 bases from V and 0 bases from J; bases unmatched to any gene: 5. The V gene's germline CDR1 is MNHEY and CDR2 SMNVEV (reference sequence). The CDR3 loop is CASSSWTSGLSYEQYF. The DNA of the CDR3 is TGTGCCAGCAGTTCATGGACTAGCGGGCTCTCCTACGAGCAGTACTTC.